This T cell receptor (beta chain) comes out of a study of tumor-infiltrating lymphocytes in primary liver carcinoma. Findings and limits, study-wide: Tumor-adjacent and tumor-blood pairs shared a smaller degree of overlap than tumor region pairs. Tumor samples exhibited a significantly greater top-250-clone fraction than blood samples (p = 0.039).

Co-extracted RNA and DNA came from roughly 20-30 mg of unsorted bulk tissue. By surgical resection, the patients were treated for their primary liver carcinoma. Concerning this clonotype: No antigen is known for it.

From 500 ng total RNA, TCR beta cDNA was generated with a primer in the constant region. Employing slightly modified ARM-PCR, three nested multiplex PCR rounds were run, and these gave rise to the TCR beta libraries. PCR rounds one and two used TRBV1-TRBV30 forward primers with a C-beta reverse primer for roughly 9 cycles each. One entry per CDR3 protein, called by TCRdb with MiXCR from the multiplex PCR reads. The sample gives about 75,000 distinct CDR3 sequences, 69% of which show up once; approximately 27% is in the top ten. The germline CDR1 and CDR2 sequences are MNHEY and SVGEGT. CDR3 size: 11 residues. The V gene lost 5 bases and the J gene lost 8 bases, with 9 bases spanning the gap.

The sequencing input was tumor-adjacent normal liver tissue. The rearrangement links TRBV6-2 or TRBV6-3 to TRBJ1-1; maybe TRBD1 (5 bases). This receptor was obtained from a man aged 40-49 years with primary liver carcinoma and hepatitis B virus infection. CDR3 sequence reads: CASSGGVEAFF. DNA for the CDR3: TGTGCCAGCAGTGGGGGAGTAGAAGCTTTCTTT.